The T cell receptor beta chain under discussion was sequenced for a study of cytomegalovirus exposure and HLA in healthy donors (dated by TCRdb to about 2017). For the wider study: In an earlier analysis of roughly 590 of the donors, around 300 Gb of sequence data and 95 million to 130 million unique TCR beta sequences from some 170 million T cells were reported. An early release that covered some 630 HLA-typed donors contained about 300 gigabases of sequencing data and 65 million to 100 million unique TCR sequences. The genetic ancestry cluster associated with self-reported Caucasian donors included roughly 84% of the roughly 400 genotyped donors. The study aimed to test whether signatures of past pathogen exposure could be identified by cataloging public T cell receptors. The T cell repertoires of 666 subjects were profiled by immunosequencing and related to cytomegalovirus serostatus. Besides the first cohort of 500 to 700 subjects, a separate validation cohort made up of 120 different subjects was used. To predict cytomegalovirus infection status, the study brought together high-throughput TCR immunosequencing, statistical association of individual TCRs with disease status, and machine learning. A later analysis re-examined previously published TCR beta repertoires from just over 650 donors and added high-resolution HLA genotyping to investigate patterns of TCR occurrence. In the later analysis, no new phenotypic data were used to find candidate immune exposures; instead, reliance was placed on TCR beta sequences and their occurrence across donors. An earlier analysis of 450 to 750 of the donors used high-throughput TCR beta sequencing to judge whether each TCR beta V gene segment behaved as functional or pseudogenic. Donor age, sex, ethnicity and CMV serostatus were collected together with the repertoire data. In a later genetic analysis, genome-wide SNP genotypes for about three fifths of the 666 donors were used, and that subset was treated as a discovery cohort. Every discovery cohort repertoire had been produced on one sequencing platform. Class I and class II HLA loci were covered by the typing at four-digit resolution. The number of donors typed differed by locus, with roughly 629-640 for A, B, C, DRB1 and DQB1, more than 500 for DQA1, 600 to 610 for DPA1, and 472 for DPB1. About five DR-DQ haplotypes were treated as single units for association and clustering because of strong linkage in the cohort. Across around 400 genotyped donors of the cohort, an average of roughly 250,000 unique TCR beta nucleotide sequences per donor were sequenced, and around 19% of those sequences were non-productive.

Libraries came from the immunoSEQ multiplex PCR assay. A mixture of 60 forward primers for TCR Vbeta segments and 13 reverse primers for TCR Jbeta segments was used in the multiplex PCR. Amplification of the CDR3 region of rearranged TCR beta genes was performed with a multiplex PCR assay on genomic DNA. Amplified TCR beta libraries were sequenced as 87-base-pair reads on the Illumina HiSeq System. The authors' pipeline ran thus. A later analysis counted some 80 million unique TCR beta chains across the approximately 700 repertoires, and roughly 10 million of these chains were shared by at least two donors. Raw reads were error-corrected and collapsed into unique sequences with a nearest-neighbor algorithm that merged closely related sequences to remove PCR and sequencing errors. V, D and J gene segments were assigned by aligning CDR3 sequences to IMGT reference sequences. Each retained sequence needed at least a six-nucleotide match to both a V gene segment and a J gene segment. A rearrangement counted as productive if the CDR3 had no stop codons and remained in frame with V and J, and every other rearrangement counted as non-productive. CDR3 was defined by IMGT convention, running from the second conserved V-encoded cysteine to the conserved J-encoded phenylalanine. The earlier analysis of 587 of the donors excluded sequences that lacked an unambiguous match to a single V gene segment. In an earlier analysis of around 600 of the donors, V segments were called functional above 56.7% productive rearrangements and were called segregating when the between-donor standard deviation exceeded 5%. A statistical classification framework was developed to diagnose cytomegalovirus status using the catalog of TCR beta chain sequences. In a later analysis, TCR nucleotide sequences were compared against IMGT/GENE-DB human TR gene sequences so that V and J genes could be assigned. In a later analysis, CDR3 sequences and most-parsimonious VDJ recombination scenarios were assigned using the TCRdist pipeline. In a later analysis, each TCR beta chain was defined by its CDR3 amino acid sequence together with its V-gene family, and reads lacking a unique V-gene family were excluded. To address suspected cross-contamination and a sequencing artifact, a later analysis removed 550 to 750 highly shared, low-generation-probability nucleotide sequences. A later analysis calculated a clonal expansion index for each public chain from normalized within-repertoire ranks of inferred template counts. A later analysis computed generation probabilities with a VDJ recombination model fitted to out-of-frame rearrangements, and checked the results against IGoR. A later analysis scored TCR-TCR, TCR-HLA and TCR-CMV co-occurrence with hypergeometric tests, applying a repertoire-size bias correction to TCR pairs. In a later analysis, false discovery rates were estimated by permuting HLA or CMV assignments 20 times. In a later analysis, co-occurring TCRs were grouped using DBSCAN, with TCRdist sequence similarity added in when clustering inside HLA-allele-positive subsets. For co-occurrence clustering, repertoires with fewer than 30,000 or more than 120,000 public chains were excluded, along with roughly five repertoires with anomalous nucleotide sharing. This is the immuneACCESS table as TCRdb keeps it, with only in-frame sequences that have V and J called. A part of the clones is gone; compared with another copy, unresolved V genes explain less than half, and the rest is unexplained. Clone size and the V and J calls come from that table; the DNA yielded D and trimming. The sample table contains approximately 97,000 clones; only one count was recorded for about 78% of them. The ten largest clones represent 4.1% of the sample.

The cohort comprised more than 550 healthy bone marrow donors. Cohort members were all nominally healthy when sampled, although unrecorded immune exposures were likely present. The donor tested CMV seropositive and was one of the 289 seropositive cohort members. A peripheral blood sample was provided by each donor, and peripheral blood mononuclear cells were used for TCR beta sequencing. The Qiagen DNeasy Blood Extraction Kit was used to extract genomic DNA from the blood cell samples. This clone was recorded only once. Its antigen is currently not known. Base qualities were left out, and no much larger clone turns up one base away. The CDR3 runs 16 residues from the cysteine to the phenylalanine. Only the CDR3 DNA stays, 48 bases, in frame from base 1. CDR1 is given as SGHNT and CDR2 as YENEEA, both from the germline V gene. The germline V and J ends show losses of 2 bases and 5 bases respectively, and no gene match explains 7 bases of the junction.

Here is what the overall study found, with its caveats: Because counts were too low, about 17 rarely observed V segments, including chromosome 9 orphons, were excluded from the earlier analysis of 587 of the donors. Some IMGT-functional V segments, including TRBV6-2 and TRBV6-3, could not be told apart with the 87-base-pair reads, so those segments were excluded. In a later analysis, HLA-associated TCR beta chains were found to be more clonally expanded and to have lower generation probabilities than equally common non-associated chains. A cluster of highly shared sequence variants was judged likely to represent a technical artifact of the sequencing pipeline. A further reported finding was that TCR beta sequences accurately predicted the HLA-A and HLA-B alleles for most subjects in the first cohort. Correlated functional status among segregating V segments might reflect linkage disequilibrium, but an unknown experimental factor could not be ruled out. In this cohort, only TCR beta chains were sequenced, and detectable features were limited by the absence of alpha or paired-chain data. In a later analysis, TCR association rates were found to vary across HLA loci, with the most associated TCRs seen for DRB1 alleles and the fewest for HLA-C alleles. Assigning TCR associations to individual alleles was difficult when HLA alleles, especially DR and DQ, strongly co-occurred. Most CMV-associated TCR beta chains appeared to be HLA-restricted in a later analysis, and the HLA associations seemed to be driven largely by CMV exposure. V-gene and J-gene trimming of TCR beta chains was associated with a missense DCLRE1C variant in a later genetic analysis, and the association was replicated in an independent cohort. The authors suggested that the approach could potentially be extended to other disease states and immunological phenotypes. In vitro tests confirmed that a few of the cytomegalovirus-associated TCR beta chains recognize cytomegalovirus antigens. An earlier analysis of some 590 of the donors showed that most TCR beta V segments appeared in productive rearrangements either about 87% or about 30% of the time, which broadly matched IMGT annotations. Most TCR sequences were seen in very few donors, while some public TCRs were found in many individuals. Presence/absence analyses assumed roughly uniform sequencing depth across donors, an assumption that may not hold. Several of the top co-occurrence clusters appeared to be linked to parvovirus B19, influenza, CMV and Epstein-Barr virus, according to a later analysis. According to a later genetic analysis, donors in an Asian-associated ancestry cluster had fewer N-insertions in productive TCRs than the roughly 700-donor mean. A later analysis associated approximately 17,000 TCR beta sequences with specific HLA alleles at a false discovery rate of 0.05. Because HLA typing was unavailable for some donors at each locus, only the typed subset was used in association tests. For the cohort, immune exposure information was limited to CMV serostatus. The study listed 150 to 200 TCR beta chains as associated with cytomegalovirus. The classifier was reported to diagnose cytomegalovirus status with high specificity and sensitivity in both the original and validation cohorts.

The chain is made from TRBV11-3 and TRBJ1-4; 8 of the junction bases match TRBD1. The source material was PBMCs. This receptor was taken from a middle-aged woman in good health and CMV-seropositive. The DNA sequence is TGTGCCAGCAGCTTATCCACAGGGGGATGGAATGAAAAACTGTTTTTT. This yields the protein CASSLSTGGWNEKLFF.